This note documents a single T cell receptor beta chain sequence. This entry is derived from a study of cytomegalovirus exposure and HLA in healthy donors. Between the trimmed V and J ends, which lost 2 bases and 7 bases, there was a span of 9 bases. CDR1 is SGHRS and CDR2 is YFSETQ in the germline V gene. CDR3 length equals 13 residues. With 60 Vbeta and 13 Jbeta primers, the PCR was carried out. The data were produced by immunoSEQ multiplex PCR, yet TCRdb's version contains in-frame clones alone and is incomplete. The table has about 260,000 clones, around 65% seen once. The V and J genes are TRBV5-1 and TRBJ1-4; perhaps TRBD1 as D (5 bases). The source is a female donor in good health and CMV-seronegative. Sequencing was done on a sample of PBMCs. CDR3 DNA: TGCGCCAGCAGCTTTTTTGGGGCTGAAAAACTGTTTTTT. Amino acids: CASSFFGAEKLFF.